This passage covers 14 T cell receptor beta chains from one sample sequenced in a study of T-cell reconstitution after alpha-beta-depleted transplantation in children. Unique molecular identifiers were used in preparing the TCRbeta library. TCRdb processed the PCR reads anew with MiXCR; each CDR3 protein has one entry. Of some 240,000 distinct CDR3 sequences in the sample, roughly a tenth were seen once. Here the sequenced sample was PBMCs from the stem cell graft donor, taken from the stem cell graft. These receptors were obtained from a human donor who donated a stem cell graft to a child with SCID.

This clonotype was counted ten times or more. CDR3: CASKGTVAAFRETQYF. CDR3 in DNA: TGTGCCAGCAAAGGGACTGTGGCAGCCTTCCGAGAGACCCAGTACTTC. The chain carries TRBV6-2 or TRBV6-3 and TRBJ2-5; D is perhaps TRBD2 (6 bases). Trimming cost V 7 bases and J 4 bases, with 22 bases left between them. The CDR3 contains 16 residues. The germline gives CDR1 MNHEY, CDR2 SVGEGT.

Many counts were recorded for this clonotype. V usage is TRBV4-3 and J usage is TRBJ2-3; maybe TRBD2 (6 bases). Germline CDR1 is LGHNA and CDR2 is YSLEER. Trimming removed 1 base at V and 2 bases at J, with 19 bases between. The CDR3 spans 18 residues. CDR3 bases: TGCGCCAGCAGCCAAGTAAGGTCCGGGGGATCTGACACAGATACGCAGTATTTT. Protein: CASSQVRSGGSDTDTQYF.

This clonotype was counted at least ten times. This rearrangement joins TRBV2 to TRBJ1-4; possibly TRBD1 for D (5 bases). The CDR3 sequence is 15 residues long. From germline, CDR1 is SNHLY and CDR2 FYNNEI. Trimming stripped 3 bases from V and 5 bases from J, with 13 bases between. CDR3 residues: CASSDPGTKNEKLFF. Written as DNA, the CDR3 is TGTGCCAGCAGTGACCCCGGGACGAAGAATGAAAAACTGTTTTTT. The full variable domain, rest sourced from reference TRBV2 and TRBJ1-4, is EPEVTQTPSHQVTQMGQEVILRCVPISNHLYFYWYRQILGQKVEFLVSFYNNEISEKSEIFDDQFSVERPDGSNFTLKIRSTKLEDSAMYFCASSDPGTKNEKLFFGSGTQLSVL.

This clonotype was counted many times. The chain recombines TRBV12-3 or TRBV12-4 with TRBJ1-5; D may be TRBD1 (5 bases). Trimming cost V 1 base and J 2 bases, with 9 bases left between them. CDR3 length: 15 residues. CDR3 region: CASSLVSRGNQPQHF. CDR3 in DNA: TGTGCCAGCAGTTTAGTCTCCAGGGGCAATCAGCCCCAGCATTTT.

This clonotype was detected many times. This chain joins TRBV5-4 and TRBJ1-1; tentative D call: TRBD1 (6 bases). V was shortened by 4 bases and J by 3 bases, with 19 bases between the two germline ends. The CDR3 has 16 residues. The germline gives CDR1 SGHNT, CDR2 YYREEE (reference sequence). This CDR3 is CASSTRTARGDTEAFF. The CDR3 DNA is TGTGCCAGCAGCACCAGGACAGCCCGGGGGGACACTGAAGCTTTCTTT.

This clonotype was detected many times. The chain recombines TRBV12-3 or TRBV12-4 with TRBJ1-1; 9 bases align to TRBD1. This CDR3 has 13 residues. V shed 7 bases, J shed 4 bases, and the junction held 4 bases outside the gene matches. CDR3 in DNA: TGTGCCAGCAAACAGGGGGCTGGCACTGAAGCTTTCTTT. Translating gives CASKQGAGTEAFF.

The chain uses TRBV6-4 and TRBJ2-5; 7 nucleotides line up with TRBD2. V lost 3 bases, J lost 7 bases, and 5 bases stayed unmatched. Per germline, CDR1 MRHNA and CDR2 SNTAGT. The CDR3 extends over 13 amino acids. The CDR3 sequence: CASSEREAGTQYF. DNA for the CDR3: TGTGCCAGCAGTGAACGGGAGGCGGGGACCCAGTACTTC.

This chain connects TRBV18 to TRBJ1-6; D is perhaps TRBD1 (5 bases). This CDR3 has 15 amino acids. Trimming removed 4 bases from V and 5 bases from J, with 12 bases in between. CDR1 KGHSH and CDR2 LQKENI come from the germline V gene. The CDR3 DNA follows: TGTGCCAGCTCACTCGACAGTAGGGATAATTCACCCCTCCACTTT. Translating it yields CASSLDSRDNSPLHF.

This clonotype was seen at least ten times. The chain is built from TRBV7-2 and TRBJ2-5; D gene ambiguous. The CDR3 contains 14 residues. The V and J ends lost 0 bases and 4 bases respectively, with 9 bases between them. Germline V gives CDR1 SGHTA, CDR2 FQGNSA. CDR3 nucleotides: TGTGCCAGCAGCTTAGCTCGCGGCGGAGAGACCCAGTACTTC. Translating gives CASSLARGGETQYF.

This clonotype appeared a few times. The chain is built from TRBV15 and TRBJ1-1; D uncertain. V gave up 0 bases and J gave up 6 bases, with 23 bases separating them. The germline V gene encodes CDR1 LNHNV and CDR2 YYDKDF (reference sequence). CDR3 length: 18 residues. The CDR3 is CATSRDIGDSGWAAEAFF. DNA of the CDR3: TGTGCCACCAGCAGAGATATAGGAGACTCAGGTTGGGCAGCTGAAGCTTTCTTT.

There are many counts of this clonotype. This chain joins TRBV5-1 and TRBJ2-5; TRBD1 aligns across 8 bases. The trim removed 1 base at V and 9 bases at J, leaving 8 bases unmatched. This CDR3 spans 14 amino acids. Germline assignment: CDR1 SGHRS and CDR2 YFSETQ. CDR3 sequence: CASSLNRGIVAQYF. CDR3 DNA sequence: TGCGCCAGCAGCTTGAACAGGGGGATTGTGGCCCAGTACTTC.

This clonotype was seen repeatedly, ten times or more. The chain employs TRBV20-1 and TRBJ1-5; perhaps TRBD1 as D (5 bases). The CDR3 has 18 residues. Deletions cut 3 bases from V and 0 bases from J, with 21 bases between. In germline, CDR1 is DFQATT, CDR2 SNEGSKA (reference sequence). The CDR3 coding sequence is TGCAGTGCTAGGTGGGGCGCGCAGGGCCTTTATAGCAATCAGCCCCAGCATTTT. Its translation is CSARWGAQGLYSNQPQHF.

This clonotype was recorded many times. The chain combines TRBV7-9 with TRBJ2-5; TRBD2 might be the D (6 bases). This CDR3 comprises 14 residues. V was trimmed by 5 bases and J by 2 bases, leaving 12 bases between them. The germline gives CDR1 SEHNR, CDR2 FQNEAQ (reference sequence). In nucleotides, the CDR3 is TGTGCCAGCAGCCATCTCGGGGGTCAAGAGACCCAGTACTTC. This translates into CASSHLGGQETQYF.

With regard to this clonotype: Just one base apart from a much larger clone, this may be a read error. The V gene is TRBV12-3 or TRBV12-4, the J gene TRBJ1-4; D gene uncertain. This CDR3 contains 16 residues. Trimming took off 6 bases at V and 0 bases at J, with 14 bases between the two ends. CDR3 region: CASSHWFDATNEKLFF. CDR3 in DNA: TGTGCCAGCAGCCATTGGTTCGACGCAACTAATGAAAAACTGTTTTTT.